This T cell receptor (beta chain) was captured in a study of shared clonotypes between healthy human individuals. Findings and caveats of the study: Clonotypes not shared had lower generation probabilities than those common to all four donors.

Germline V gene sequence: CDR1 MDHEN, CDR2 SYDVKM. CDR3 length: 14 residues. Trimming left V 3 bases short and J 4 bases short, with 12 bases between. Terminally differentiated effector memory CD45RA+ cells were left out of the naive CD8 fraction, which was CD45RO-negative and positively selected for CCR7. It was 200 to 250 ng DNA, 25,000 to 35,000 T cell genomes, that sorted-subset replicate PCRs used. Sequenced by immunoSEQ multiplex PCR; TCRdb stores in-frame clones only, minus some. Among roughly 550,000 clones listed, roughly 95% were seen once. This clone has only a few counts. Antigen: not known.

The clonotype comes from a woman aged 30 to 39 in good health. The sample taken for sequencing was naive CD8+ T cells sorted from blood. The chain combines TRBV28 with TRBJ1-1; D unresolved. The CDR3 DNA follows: TGTGCCAGCAGTTTCTTGGTCGAGGGCACTGAAGCTTTCTTT. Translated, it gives CASSFLVEGTEAFF.